This T cell receptor (beta chain) was captured by sequencing in a study of a mutant IDH1 vaccine in newly diagnosed glioma. Looking at the study overall: Vaccination followed radiotherapy alone by 4-6 weeks, or accompanied temozolomide cycles. Earlier care involved radiotherapy, temozolomide, or both, and the majority received both.

The study's findings and limits: The occurrence of vaccine-induced immune responses was seen in around 92% of patients.

This clone occurred a few times. Antigen unknown. Clones were read by immunoSEQ multiplex PCR, and TCRdb kept only the in-frame ones, dropping some. The table records about 48,000 clones, 76% of them present only once. The V and J ends lost 5 bases and 7 bases, in that order; junction bases with no gene match: 11. CDR3 length equals 16 residues. Per germline, CDR1 SEHNR and CDR2 FQNEAQ (reference sequence). Time point defined: week 35, safety follow-up. Alongside topical imiquimod, each dose of vaccine comprised 300 ug of mutant IDH1 20-mer peptide. This receptor was taken from a man aged 35-49 years with glioma. The rearrangement links TRBV7-9 to TRBJ2-1, with 10 bases fitting TRBD2. Sequenced material: PBMCs, taken from a glioma patient whose treatment included an IDH1 peptide vaccine. CDR3 loop: CASSATSGFSENEQFF. CDR3 sequence (DNA): TGTGCCAGCAGCGCGACTAGCGGGTTTTCGGAGAATGAGCAGTTCTTC.